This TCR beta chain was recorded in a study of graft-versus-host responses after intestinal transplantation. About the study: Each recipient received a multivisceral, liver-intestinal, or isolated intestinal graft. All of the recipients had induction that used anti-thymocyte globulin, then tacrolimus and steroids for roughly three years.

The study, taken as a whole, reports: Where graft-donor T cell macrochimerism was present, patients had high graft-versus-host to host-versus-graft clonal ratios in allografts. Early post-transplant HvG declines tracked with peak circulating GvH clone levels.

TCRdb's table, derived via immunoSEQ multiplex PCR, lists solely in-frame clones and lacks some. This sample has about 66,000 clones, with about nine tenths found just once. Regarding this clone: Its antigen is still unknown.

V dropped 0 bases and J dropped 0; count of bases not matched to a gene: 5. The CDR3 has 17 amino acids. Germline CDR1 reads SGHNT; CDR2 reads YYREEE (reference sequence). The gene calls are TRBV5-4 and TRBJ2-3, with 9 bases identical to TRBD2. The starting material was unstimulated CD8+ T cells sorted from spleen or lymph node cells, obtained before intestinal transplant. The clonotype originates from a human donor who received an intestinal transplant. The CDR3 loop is CASSLVGLAGSTDTQYF. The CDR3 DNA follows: TGTGCCAGCAGCTTGGTAGGGCTAGCGGGGAGCACAGATACGCAGTATTTT. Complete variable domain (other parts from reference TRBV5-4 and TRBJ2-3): ETGVTQSPTHLIKTRGQQVTLRCSSQSGHNTVSWYQQALGQGPQFIFQYYREEENGRGNFPPRFSGLQFPNYSSELNVNALELDDSALYLCASSLVGLAGSTDTQYFGPGTRLTVL.